This T cell receptor beta chain emerged from a study of chemoradiotherapy in HPV16-positive cancers. In the study overall: Candidate HPV-specific T-cell clones and common TCR motifs came from functional assays in a couple of HPV16-positive patients.

Whole-study findings and limits: HPV-specific T cells were functionally defined from only two HPV16-positive patients. Non-HPV-specific T cells did not expand in tumors during treatment, whereas candidate HPV-specific clones and E7-related motifs did. HPV-responsive T-cell expansion during chemoradiotherapy was linked to improved recurrence-free survival in HPV16-positive patients.

This clone was detected only once. Its antigen is not known. V gave up 2 bases and J gave up 8 bases; unmatched junction bases: 10. The CDR3 spans 17 residues. The V gene's germline CDR1 is KGHSH and CDR2 LQKENI. Method: immunoSEQ multiplex PCR; TCRdb's copy keeps in-frame clones and lacks some. The sample contains about 12,000 clones, 85% to 90% of which appear only once. The chain uses TRBV18 and TRBJ2-1; the match to TRBD2 covers 12 bases. This clonotype originated in a human donor with HPV-associated anogenital cancer. The specimen comprised blood, sampled from a patient who underwent chemoradiotherapy. CDR3 protein: CASSPRKASGGAHEQFF. The CDR3 nucleotides read TGTGCCAGCTCACCAAGGAAGGCTAGCGGGGGGGCGCATGAGCAGTTCTTC.